The 22 T cell receptor beta chains given below trace back to one sample, sequenced in a study of shared clonotypes between healthy human individuals. Using immunoSEQ multiplex PCR, the repertoire was profiled, and TCRdb retains in-frame clones only, with some absent. Among about 1.9 million clones listed, about 93% were seen once. Terminally differentiated effector memory CD45RA+ cells were excluded by CCR7 positive selection of CD45RO-negative cells. Sequencing was performed on naive CD8+ T cells from PBMCs. These receptors were obtained from a man younger than 35 in good health. Some clones in this sample may be carry-over from other donors' samples.

CDR3 DNA: TGCGCCAGCAGCCAAGATACGGGTGGCTATGGCTACACCTTC. Encoded protein: CASSQDTGGYGYTF. The rearrangement joins TRBV4-3 to TRBJ1-2; D unclear. Trimming shortened V by 0 bases and J by 4 bases, and 9 bases separated the two germline ends. The CDR3 extends over 14 amino acids. The V gene's germline CDR1 is LGHNA and CDR2 YSLEER.

This chain connects TRBV11-2 to TRBJ2-5; 8 bases are a match to TRBD1. There are 14 residues in the CDR3. The V and J ends lost 5 bases and 0 bases, in that order; junction bases with no gene match: 2. Germline values: CDR1 SGHAT, CDR2 FQNNGV. The CDR3 DNA sequence: TGTGCCAGCAGCCGACAGGGGTACCAAGAGACCCAGTACTTC. It is translated as CASSRQGYQETQYF.

This chain links TRBV13 with TRBJ1-5; perhaps TRBD1 as D (5 bases). V was pared by 0 bases and J by 7 bases, with 10 bases between. The CDR3 runs 14 residues. The germline gives CDR1 PRHDT, CDR2 FYEKMQ (reference sequence). The CDR3 here is CASSLGEGNQPQHF. Written as DNA, the CDR3 is TGTGCCAGCAGCTTAGGGGAGGGGAACCAGCCCCAGCATTTT.

The gene calls are TRBV28 and TRBJ2-4, with D uncertain. Deletions cut 2 bases from V and 4 bases from J, with 3 bases between. Germline assignment: CDR1 MDHEN and CDR2 SYDVKM. The CDR3 covers 12 residues. This CDR3 is CASSLMKNIQYF. Here the CDR3 DNA reads TGTGCCAGCAGTTTAATGAAAAACATTCAGTACTTC.

In its sample, this clone was seen once. The V call is TRBV13, the J call TRBJ2-1, with TRBD2 matching over 7 bases. Losses at the gene ends were 5 bases for V and 0 bases for J; bases not matched to a gene: 7. Germline V gives CDR1 PRHDT, CDR2 FYEKMQ (reference sequence). The length of the CDR3 is 16 residues. CDR3 DNA: TGTGCCAGCAGCCCCTATGGGACTACCTCCTACAATGAGCAGTTCTTC. It encodes CASSPYGTTSYNEQFF.

The chain recombines TRBV27 with TRBJ2-3; 13 bases line up with TRBD2. V lost 3 bases, J lost 4 bases, and 4 bases stayed unmatched. This CDR3 contains 16 residues. The germline V gene has CDR1 MNHEY and CDR2 SMNVEV (reference sequence). The chain's CDR3 is CASSLRLAGGADTQYF. CDR3 bases: TGTGCCAGCAGTTTGAGACTAGCGGGAGGCGCAGATACGCAGTATTTT.

The V gene is TRBV13, the J gene TRBJ2-5, with TRBD2 identical over 7 bases. This CDR3 region has 14 residues. Germline assignment: CDR1 PRHDT and CDR2 FYEKMQ (reference sequence). Losses at the gene ends were 5 bases for V and 6 bases for J; bases not matched to a gene: 9. The CDR3 DNA reads TGTGCCAGCAGCCCCGGGCGGGGGACGAAGACCCAGTACTTC. It translates to CASSPGRGTKTQYF.

The chain links TRBV7-2 to TRBJ1-2; 7 bases line up with TRBD1. The CDR3 spans 17 residues. After removal of 5 bases from V and 0 bases from J, the junction contained 12 bases not matched to a gene. CDR1 SGHTA and CDR2 FQGNSA come from the germline V gene. This chain's CDR3 is CASSPLSTGNPNYGYTF. The CDR3 nucleotides read TGTGCCAGCAGCCCACTTTCGACAGGGAACCCTAACTATGGCTACACCTTC. Full variable domain (rest looked up from reference TRBV7-2 and TRBJ1-2): GAGVSQSPSNKVTEKGKDVELRCDPISGHTALYWYRQSLGQGLEFLIYFQGNSAPDKSGLPSDRFSAERTGGSVSTLTIQRTQQEDSAVYLCASSPLSTGNPNYGYTFGSGTRLTVV.

The V and J genes are TRBV14 and TRBJ1-3; no clear D. With 4 bases removed from V and 3 bases from J, the gap between germline ends came to 10 bases. The V gene's germline CDR1 is SGHDN and CDR2 FVKESK. The length of the CDR3 is 14 residues. The CDR3 is CASSLPPLGNTIYF. The DNA of the CDR3 is TGTGCCAGCAGCCTCCCCCCGCTTGGAAACACCATATATTTT.

This rearrangement joins TRBV28 to TRBJ2-1; 10 bases fit TRBD2. The CDR3 loop spans 17 amino acids. The germline CDR1 and CDR2 sequences are MDHEN and SYDVKM. V shed 3 bases and J 3 bases; nucleotides not matched to a gene: 8. The CDR3 loop reads CASSFNQREGIYNEQFF. The CDR3, as DNA: TGTGCCAGCAGTTTCAACCAGCGGGAGGGAATCTACAATGAGCAGTTCTTC. The variable domain in full, completed from reference TRBV28 and TRBJ2-1, reads DVKVTQSSRYLVKRTGEKVFLECVQDMDHENMFWYRQDPGLGLRLIYFSYDVKMKEKGDIPEGYSVSREKKERFSLILESASTNQTSMYLCASSFNQREGIYNEQFFGPGTRLTVL.

The gene calls are TRBV7-9 and TRBJ2-2; TRBD1 matches 10 bases. Germline values: CDR1 SEHNR, CDR2 FQNEAQ (reference sequence). Trimming took 5 bases from V and 2 from J; bases not matched to a gene: 8. There are 17 residues in the CDR3. CDR3 nucleotide sequence: TGTGCCAGCAGCCCGCCCGGGACAGGGGATAACACCGGGGAGCTGTTTTTT. Translated, it gives CASSPPGTGDNTGELFF. The full variable domain, with the rest looked up from reference TRBV7-9 and TRBJ2-2, is DTGVSQNPRHKITKRGQNVTFRCDPISEHNRLYWYRQTLGQGPEFLTYFQNEAQLEKSRLLSDRFSAERPKGSFSTLEIQRTEQGDSAMYLCASSPPGTGDNTGELFFGEGSRLTVL.

The rearrangement links TRBV4-2 to TRBJ1-1; D may be TRBD1 (5 bases). The CDR3 loop spans 13 amino acids. In germline, CDR1 is LGHNA, CDR2 YNFKEQ. V lost 10 bases and J lost 2, with 14 bases in between. CDR3 nucleotides: TGTGCCACCGTAACTGACAGTAACACTGAAGCTTTCTTT. It encodes CATVTDSNTEAFF.

The rearrangement joins TRBV27 to TRBJ2-1, with no clear D. The CDR3 runs to 15 residues. Deletions cut 7 bases from V and 6 bases from J, with 19 bases between. The germline CDR1 and CDR2 sequences are MNHEY and SMNVEV (reference sequence). CDR3 sequence reads: CASISSLSLGNEQFF. In DNA, the CDR3 is TGTGCCAGCATTAGTAGTCTATCTCTGGGCAATGAGCAGTTCTTC.

The J gene is TRBJ1-1, the V gene TRBV6-6; TRBD1 aligns across 8 bases. The CDR3 runs 14 residues. The ends lost 4 bases at V and 0 bases at J; junction bases unmatched: 1. The germline V gene encodes CDR1 MNHNY and CDR2 SVGAGI (reference sequence). CDR3 protein: CASSLQGVNTEAFF. The CDR3 DNA is TGTGCCAGCAGTTTACAGGGGGTGAACACTGAAGCTTTCTTT.

The chain carries TRBV2 and TRBJ2-3; TRBD1 is a possible D gene (6 bases). Trimming cost V 4 bases and J 3 bases, with 14 bases left between them. Germline V gene lookup returns CDR1 SNHLY and CDR2 FYNNEI. This CDR3 comprises 15 residues. CDR3 amino acids: CASSVWQGITDTQYF. CDR3 DNA: TGTGCCAGCAGTGTGTGGCAGGGGATTACAGATACGCAGTATTTT. Drawing the rest from reference TRBV2 and TRBJ2-3, the complete variable domain is EPEVTQTPSHQVTQMGQEVILRCVPISNHLYFYWYRQILGQKVEFLVSFYNNEISEKSEIFDDQFSVERPDGSNFTLKIRSTKLEDSAMYFCASSVWQGITDTQYFGPGTRLTVL.

The chain employs TRBV14 and TRBJ2-7; D remains ambiguous. From germline, CDR1 is SGHDN and CDR2 FVKESK. Trimming took off 1 base at V and 2 bases at J, with 9 bases between the two ends. The CDR3 extends over 14 amino acids. As DNA, the CDR3 is TGTGCCAGCAGCCAAGTTTCGGCCCCCTACGAGCAGTACTTC. This translates into CASSQVSAPYEQYF.

The chain joins TRBV18 to TRBJ1-4; 7 positions agree with TRBD1. This CDR3 comprises 17 residues. V trimming: 3 bases; J trimming: 5 bases; junction bases outside the gene matches: 12. Germline V gives CDR1 KGHSH, CDR2 LQKENI. CDR3 residues: CASSPTIGDRVNEKLFF. For the CDR3, the DNA is TGTGCCAGCTCACCGACCATCGGAGACAGGGTGAATGAAAAACTGTTTTTT. The full variable domain, rest sourced from reference TRBV18 and TRBJ1-4, is NAGVMQNPRHLVRRRGQEARLRCSPMKGHSHVYWYRQLPEEGLKFMVYLQKENIIDESGMPKERFSAEFPKEGPSILRIQQVVRGDSAAYFCASSPTIGDRVNEKLFFGSGTQLSVL.

The CDR3 reads CAWSASAGIDYGYTF. CDR3 nucleotides: TGTGCCTGGAGTGCCTCTGCGGGAATCGACTATGGCTACACCTTC. V gene TRBV30 combines with J gene TRBJ1-2; D call uncertain. CDR1 is GTSNPN, CDR2 SVGIG, per germline (reference sequence). The ends were cut back, 1 base at V and 3 bases at J, with 15 bases in the middle. The CDR3 length is 15 residues.

The CDR3, as DNA: TGTGCCAGCAGCGCTCATGGGACTAGCGGATACTACAATGAGCAGTTCTTC. Amino acids: CASSAHGTSGYYNEQFF. The gene calls are TRBV9 and TRBJ2-1, with 11 bases identical to TRBD2. The CDR3 is made up of 17 amino acids. The V gene's germline CDR1 is SGDLS and CDR2 YYNGEE. The J segment lost 3 bases and the V segment lost 3 bases, leaving 8 bases of the junction unmatched.

This rearrangement joins TRBV9 to TRBJ2-7, with D perhaps TRBD1 or TRBD2 (5 bases each). Between the trimmed V and J ends, which lost 3 bases and 3 bases, there was a span of 19 bases. The germline V gene has CDR1 SGDLS and CDR2 YYNGEE. This CDR3 has 16 residues. Here the CDR3 DNA reads TGTGCCAGCAGCGACCTGAGGGGTAAAGGGTACTACGAGCAGTACTTC. Translation gives CASSDLRGKGYYEQYF.

The V and J genes are TRBV7-6 and TRBJ2-7, with a weak D call TRBD2 (6 bases). V gave up 5 bases and J gave up 5 bases, with 22 bases separating them. Per germline, CDR1 SGHVS and CDR2 FNYEAQ. The CDR3 is 16 amino acids. Written as DNA, the CDR3 is TGTGCCAGCAGCAAAGGCCCGGGAGAGTTCGAGAACGAGCAGTACTTC. Amino acid sequence: CASSKGPGEFENEQYF.

This clone was counted once. The chain links TRBV28 to TRBJ2-7; 7 positions match TRBD1. CDR3 length: 14 residues. CDR1 is MDHEN, CDR2 SYDVKM, per germline. With V trimmed by 3 bases and J by 6 bases, 8 bases remained unmatched. CDR3 sequence (DNA): TGTGCCAGCAGTTTCACAGGGGTCCCACGCGAGCAGTACTTC. Its translation is CASSFTGVPREQYF. Filled out from reference TRBV28 and TRBJ2-7, the complete variable domain reads DVKVTQSSRYLVKRTGEKVFLECVQDMDHENMFWYRQDPGLGLRLIYFSYDVKMKEKGDIPEGYSVSREKKERFSLILESASTNQTSMYLCASSFTGVPREQYFGPGTRLTVT.